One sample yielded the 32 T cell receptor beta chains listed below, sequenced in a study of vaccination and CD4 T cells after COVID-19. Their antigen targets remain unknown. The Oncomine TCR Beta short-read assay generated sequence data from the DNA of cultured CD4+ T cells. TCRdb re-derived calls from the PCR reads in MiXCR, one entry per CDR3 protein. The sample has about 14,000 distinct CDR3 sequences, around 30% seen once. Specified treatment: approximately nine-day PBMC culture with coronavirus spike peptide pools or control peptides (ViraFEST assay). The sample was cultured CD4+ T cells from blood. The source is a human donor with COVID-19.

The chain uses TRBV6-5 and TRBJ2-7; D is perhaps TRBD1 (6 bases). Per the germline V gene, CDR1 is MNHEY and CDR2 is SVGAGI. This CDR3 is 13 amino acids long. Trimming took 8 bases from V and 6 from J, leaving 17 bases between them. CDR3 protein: CASRFIQGGEQYF. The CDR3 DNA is TGTGCCAGCCGTTTTATACAGGGTGGCGAGCAGTACTTC.

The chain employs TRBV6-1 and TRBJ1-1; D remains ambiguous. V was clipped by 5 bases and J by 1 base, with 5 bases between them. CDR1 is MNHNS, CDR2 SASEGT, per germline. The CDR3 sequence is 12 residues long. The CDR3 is CASSRQNTEAFF. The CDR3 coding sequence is TGTGCCAGCAGTCGACAGAACACTGAAGCTTTCTTT.

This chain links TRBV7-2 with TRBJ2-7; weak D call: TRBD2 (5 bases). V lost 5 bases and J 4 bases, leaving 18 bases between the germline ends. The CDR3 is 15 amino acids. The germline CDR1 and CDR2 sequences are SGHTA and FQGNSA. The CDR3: CASSPRGRFGYEQYF. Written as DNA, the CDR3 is TGTGCCAGCAGCCCCCGGGGAAGGTTCGGGTACGAGCAGTACTTC.

The CDR3 DNA sequence: TGTGCCAGTAGTATACGCACTAGCGCTGCCAATGAGCAGTTCTTC. Translated, it gives CASSIRTSAANEQFF. The chain couples TRBV19 to TRBJ2-1; TRBD2 agrees at 7 bases. V shed 2 bases and J 6 bases; nucleotides not matched to a gene: 7. The germline V gene has CDR1 LNHDA and CDR2 SQIVND (reference sequence). This CDR3 has 15 residues.

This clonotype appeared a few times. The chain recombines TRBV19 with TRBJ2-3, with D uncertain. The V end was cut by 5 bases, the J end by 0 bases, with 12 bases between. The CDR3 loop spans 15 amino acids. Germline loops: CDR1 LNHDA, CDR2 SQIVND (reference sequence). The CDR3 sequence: CASSDKQRSTDTQYF. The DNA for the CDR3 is TGTGCCAGTAGTGACAAGCAGCGTAGCACAGATACGCAGTATTTT.

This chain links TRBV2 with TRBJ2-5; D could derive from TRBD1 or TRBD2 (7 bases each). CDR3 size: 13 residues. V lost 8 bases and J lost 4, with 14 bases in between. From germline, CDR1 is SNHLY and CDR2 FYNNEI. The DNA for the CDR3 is TGTGCCAGCGCCGGCAGGGGGGGAGAGACCCAGTACTTC. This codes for CASAGRGGETQYF.

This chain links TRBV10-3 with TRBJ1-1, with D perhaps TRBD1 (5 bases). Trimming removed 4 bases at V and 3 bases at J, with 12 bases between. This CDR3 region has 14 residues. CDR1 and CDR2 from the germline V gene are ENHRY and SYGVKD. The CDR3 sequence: CAISGGHRDTEAFF. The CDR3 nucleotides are TGTGCCATCAGTGGGGGCCATAGGGACACTGAAGCTTTCTTT.

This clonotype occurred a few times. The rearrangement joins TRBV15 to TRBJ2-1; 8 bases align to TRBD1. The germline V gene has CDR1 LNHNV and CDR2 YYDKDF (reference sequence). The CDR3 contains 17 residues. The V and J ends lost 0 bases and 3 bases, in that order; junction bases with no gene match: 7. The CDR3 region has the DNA TGTGCCACCAGCAGAGATCTCGGGACAGGATACTACAATGAGCAGTTCTTC. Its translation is CATSRDLGTGYYNEQFF. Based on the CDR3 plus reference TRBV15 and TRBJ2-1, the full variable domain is DAMVIQNPRYQVTQFGKPVTLSCSQTLNHNVMYWYQQKSSQAPKLLFHYYDKDFNNEADTPDNFQSRRPNTSFCFLDIRSPGLGDTAMYLCATSRDLGTGYYNEQFFGPGTRLTVL.

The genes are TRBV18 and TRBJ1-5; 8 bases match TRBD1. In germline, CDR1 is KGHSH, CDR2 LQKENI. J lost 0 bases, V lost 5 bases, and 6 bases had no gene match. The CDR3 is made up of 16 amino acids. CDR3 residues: CASSSEQGVSNQPQHF. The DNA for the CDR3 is TGTGCCAGCTCATCGGAACAGGGGGTTAGCAATCAGCCCCAGCATTTT.

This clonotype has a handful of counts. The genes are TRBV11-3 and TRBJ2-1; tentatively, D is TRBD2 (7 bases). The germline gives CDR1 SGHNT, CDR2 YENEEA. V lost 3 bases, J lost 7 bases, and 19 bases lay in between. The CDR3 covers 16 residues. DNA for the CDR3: TGTGCCAGCAGCTTGGGGGGGGCGAGGACAAAAAATGAGCAGTTCTTC. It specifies CASSLGGARTKNEQFF.

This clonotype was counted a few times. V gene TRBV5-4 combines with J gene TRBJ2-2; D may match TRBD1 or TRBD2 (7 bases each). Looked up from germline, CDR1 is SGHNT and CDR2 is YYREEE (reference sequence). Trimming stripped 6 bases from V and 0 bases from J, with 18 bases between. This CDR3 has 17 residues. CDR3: CASTGEGASANTGELFF. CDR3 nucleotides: TGTGCCAGCACGGGGGAGGGGGCATCTGCGAACACCGGGGAGCTGTTTTTT. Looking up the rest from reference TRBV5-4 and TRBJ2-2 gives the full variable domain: ETGVTQSPTHLIKTRGQQVTLRCSSQSGHNTVSWYQQALGQGPQFIFQYYREEENGRGNFPPRFSGLQFPNYSSELNVNALELDDSALYLCASTGEGASANTGELFFGEGSRLTVL.

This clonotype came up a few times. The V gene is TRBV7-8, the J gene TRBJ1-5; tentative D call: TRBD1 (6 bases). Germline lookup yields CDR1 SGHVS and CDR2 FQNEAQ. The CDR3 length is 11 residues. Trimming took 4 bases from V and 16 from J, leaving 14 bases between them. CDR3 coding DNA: TGTGCCAGCAGCTCCCAGGGGATCATACATTTT. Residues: CASSSQGIIHF.

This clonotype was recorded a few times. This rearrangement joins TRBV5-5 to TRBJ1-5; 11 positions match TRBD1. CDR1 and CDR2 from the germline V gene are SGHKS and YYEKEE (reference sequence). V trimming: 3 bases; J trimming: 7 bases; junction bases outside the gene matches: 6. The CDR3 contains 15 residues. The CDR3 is CASSYKGQGDQPQHF. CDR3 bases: TGTGCCAGCAGCTATAAGGGACAGGGGGACCAGCCCCAGCATTTT. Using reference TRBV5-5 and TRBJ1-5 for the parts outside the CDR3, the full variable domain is DAGVTQSPTHLIKTRGQQVTLRCSPISGHKSVSWYQQVLGQGPQFIFQYYEKEERGRGNFPDRFSARQFPNYSSELNVNALLLGDSALYLCASSYKGQGDQPQHFGDGTRLSIL.

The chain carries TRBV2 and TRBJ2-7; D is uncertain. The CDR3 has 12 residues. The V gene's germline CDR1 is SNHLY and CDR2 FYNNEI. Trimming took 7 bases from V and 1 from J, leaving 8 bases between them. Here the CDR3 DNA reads TGTGCCAGCACTGCCGGTTCCTACGAGCAGTACTTC. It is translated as CASTAGSYEQYF. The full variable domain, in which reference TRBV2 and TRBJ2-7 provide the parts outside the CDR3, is EPEVTQTPSHQVTQMGQEVILRCVPISNHLYFYWYRQILGQKVEFLVSFYNNEISEKSEIFDDQFSVERPDGSNFTLKIRSTKLEDSAMYFCASTAGSYEQYFGPGTRLTVT.

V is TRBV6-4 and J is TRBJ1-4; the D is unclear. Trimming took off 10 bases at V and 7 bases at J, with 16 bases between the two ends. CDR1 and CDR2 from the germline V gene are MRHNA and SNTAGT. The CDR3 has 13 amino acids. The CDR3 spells CATKYGPGEKLFF. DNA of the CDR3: TGTGCCACCAAATACGGACCAGGTGAAAAACTGTTTTTT.

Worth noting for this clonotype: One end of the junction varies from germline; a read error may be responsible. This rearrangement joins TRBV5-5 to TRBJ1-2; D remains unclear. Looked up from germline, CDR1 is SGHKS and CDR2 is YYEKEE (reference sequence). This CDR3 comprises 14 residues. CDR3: CASRLEGANYGYTF. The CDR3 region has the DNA TGTGCCAGCAGATTGGAGGGTGCCAACTATGGCTACACCTTC.

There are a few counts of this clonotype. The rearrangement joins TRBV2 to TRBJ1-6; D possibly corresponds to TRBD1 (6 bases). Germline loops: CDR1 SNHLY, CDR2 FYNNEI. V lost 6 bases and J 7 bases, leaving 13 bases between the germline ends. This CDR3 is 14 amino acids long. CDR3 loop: CASRFTGSNSPLHF. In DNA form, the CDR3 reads TGTGCCAGCAGATTCACAGGGAGCAATTCACCCCTCCACTTT.

The CDR3 nucleotides read TGTGCCAGCAGTTTTTATTCCAGGGCCGGCAATCAGCCCCAGCATTTT. Encoded protein: CASSFYSRAGNQPQHF. V gene TRBV27 combines with J gene TRBJ1-5, with D perhaps matching TRBD1 (5 bases). CDR3 length: 16 amino acids. Trimming stripped 3 bases from V and 2 bases from J, with 14 bases between. Germline CDR1 reads MNHEY; CDR2 reads SMNVEV (reference sequence).

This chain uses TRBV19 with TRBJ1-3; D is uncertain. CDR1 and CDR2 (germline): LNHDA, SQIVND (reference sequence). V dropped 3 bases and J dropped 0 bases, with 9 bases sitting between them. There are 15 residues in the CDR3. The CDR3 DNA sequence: TGTGCCAGTAGTATTTCCTCCCGCTCTGGAAACACCATATATTTT. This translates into CASSISSRSGNTIYF. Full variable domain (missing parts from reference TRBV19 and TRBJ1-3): DGGITQSPKYLFRKEGQNVTLSCEQNLNHDAMYWYRQDPGQGLRLIYYSQIVNDFQKGDIAEGYSVSREKKESFPLTVTSAQKNPTAFYLCASSISSRSGNTIYFGEGSWLTVV.

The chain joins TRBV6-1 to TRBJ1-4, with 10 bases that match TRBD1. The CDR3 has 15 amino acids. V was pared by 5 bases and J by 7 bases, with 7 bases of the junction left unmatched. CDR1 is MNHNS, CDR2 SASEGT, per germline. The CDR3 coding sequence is TGTGCCAGCAGTCAGACAGGGGGCGTCGGTGAAAAACTGTTTTTT. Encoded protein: CASSQTGGVGEKLFF.

CDR3 sequence: CASRFGGVGEKLFF. The CDR3 bases are TGTGCCAGCAGATTTGGGGGCGTTGGTGAAAAACTGTTTTTT. The chain recombines TRBV6-1 with TRBJ1-4; D possibly corresponds to TRBD1 (6 bases). Germline CDR1 is MNHNS and CDR2 is SASEGT. V was clipped by 6 bases and J by 7 bases, with 15 bases between them. The CDR3 extends over 14 amino acids.

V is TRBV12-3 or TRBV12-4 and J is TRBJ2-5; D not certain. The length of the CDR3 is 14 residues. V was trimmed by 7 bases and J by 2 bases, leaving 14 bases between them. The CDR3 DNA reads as TGTGCCAGCACCCGCCATACAGAACAAGAGACCCAGTACTTC. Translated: CASTRHTEQETQYF.

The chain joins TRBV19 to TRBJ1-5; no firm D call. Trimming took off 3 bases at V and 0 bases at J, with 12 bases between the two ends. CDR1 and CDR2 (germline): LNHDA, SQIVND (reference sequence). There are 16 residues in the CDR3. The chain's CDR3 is CASSIGRMLSNQPQHF. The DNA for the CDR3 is TGTGCCAGTAGTATTGGCAGGATGCTTAGCAATCAGCCCCAGCATTTT.

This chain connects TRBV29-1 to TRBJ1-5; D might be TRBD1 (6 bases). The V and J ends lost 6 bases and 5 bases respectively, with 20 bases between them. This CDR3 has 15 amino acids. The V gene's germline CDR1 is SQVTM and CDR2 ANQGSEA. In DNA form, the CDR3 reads TGCAGCGTGGCGGGGGGGGCGGGCCTCCATCAGCCCCAGCATTTT. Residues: CSVAGGAGLHQPQHF.

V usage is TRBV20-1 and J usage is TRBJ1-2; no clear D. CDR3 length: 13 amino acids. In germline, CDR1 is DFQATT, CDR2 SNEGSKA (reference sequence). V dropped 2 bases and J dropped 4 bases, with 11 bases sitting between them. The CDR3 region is CSARTPAAYGYTF. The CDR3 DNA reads TGCAGTGCTAGAACTCCAGCAGCCTATGGCTACACCTTC.

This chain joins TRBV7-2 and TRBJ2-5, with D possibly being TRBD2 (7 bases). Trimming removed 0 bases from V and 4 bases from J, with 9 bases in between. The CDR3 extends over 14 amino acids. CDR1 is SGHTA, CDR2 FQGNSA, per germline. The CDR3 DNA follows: TGTGCCAGCAGCTTAGCGGGGGGGCCAGAGACCCAGTACTTC. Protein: CASSLAGGPETQYF.

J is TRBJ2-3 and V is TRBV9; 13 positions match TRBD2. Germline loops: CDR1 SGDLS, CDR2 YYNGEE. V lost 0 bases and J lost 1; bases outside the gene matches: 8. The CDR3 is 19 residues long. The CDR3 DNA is TGTGCCAGCAGCGTAGCTCTCTTGACTAGCGGGGGGCGCACAGATACGCAGTATTTT. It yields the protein CASSVALLTSGGRTDTQYF.

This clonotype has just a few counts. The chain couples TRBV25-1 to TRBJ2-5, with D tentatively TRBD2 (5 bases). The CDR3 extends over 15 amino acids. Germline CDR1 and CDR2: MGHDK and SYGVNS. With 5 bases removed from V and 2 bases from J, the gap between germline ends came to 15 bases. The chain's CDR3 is CASSTEGSWQETQYF. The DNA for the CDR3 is TGTGCCAGCAGTACCGAGGGCAGTTGGCAAGAGACCCAGTACTTC.

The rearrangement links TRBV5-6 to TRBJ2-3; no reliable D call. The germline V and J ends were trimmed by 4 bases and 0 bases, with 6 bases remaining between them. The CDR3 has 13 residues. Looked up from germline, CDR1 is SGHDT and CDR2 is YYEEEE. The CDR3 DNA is TGTGCCAGCAGCGTGGACAGCACAGATACGCAGTATTTT. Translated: CASSVDSTDTQYF.

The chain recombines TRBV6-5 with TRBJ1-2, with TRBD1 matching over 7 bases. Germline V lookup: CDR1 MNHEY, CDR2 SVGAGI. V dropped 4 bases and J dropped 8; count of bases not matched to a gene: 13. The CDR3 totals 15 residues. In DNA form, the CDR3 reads TGTGCCAGCAGTTCCGCGACAGGGCCCAGCTGGGGCTACACCTTC. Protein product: CASSSATGPSWGYTF.

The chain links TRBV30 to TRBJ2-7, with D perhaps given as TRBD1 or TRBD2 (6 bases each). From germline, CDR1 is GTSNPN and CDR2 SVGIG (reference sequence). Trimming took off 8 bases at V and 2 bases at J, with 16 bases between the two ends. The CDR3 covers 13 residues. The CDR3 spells CAGKQEGAYEQYF. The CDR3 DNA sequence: TGTGCCGGAAAACAGGAGGGGGCCTACGAGCAGTACTTC.

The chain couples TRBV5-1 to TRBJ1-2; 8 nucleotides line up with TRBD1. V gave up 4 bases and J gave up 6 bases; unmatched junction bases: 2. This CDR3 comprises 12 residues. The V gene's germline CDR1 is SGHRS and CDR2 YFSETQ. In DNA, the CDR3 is TGCGCCAGCAGCGTGGACAGGGATGGCTACACCTTC. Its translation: CASSVDRDGYTF.